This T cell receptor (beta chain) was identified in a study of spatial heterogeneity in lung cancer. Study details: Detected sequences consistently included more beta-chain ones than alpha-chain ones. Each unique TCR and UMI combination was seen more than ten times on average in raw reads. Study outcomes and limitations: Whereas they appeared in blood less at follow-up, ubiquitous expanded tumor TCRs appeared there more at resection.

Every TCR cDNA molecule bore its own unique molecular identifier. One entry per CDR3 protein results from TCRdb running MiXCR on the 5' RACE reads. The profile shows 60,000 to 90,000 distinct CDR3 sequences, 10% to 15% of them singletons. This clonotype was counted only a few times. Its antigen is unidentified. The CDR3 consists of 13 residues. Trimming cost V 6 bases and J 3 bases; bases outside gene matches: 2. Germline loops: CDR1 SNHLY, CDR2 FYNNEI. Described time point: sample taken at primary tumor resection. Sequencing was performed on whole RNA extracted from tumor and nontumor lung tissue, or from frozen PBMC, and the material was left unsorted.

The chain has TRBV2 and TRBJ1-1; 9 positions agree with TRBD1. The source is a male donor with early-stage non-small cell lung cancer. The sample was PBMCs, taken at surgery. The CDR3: CASSRDRDTEAFF. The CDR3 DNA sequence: TGTGCCAGCAGCCGGGACAGGGACACTGAAGCTTTCTTT.